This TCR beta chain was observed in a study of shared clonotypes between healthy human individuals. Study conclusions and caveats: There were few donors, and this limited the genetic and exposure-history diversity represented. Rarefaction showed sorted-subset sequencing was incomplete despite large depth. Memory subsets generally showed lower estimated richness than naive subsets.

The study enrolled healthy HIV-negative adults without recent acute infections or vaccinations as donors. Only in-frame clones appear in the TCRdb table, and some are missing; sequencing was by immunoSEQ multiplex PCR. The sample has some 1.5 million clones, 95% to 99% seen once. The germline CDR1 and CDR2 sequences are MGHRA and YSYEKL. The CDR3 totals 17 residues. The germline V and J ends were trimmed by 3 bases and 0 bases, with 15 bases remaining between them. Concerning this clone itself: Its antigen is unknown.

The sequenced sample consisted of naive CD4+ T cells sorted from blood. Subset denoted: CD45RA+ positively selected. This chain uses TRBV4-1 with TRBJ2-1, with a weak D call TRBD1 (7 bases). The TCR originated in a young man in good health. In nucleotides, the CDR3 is TGCGCCAGCAGCCACCCAGGGGGGCGGTACTCCTACAATGAGCAGTTCTTC. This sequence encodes CASSHPGGRYSYNEQFF.